This paragraph reports one TCR beta chain. It lacks a known antigen. No per-base quality is available; no much larger clone lies one base away. The data originate from a study of blood T cells in healthy people across ages (dated by TCRdb to about 2015). Turning to the overall study: Template switching captured roughly one uniquely barcoded TCR beta cDNA molecule per two T cells in model experiments. For two donors (one aged 18 to 30 and one aged 80 or older), the study analyzed two additional independent replicas of 1 million unique cDNA reads from the same blood draw. Four age groups were formed from the donors: young (average about 15 years), middle-aged (approximately 40), aged (approximately 60) and long-lived (around 82). Using deep sequencing normalized with unique cDNA molecular identifiers, the study measured how TCR beta repertoire diversity changes with age. To avoid experimental bias, donors of different ages were distributed randomly across sequencing lanes. General study outcomes and caveats: Estimates of total diversity based on one million sequenced T cells were considered lower bounds and underestimates. Compared with the aged group, the long-lived group had more naive CD4+ T cells, fewer expanded clones and increased TCR diversity, a pattern suggesting age selection. There was a strong correlation between observed TCR beta diversity and the percentage of naive T cells measured by flow cytometry. Because profiling used bulk unsorted PBMCs, naive and antigen-experienced compartments could not be compared conclusively. Observed TCR beta diversity per million T cells fell roughly linearly with age, and a significant reduction was already apparent by age roughly 40. The CMV infection status of donors was not known, potentially confounding age-related changes in expanded clonotypes.

The germline V gene supplies CDR1 SGDLS and CDR2 YYNGEE. The CDR3, from cysteine to phenylalanine, totals 12 residues. CDR3 DNA only is kept here, 36 bases in frame from base 1. V loses 0 bases, J loses 7 bases, and the germline ends lie 8 bases apart. The library was built by means of 5' RACE. Instrument used: Illumina HiSeq 2500. The second PCR ran for about 6 to 12 cycles and used a J-beta primer mix along with a sample-barcoded 5' primer. A unique molecular identifier was introduced onto each TCR beta cDNA molecule by a template-switch 5' adaptor carrying 12 random nucleotides. Each sample yielded at least 2.5 million CDR3-containing paired-end reads. All of the RNA was converted into first-strand cDNA using the Mint cDNA synthesis kit, with a TRBC-specific oligonucleotide serving as the primer. Following uracil-DNA glycosylase treatment, a first 18-cycle PCR with universal primers M1SS and BC2_uni_R was performed on all cDNA. Per the original workflow: For normalization, 1 million high-quality reads, each with a distinct molecular identifier, were randomly selected from each sample. Instead of being binned into consensus sequences, reads with shared molecular identifiers were discarded. MiTCR, with a Q25 quality threshold and the strictest error-elimination algorithm, was used for CDR3 identification, clonotype clustering and error correction. A nonparametric unseen species model with Euler transformation was used to estimate a lower bound on total TCR beta diversity. TCRdb handled the public reads itself, with Q25 trimming in fastp and clone calling in MiXCR, and kept productive beta chains. CDR3 protein sequences are deduplicated, and each keeps its most common genes and DNA. In this record, the V and J calls reflect TCRdb's handling and not the investigators' own analysis. The sample yields hundreds of thousands of distinct CDR3 sequences; approximately 50% were counted once. The top ten clones comprise under 35% of the sample.

The donors were roughly 40 Caucasian individuals from Russia, aged roughly 6 to 100 years, who were systemically healthy. Each donor gave ten milliliters of peripheral blood, collected into EDTA-treated Vacutainer tubes. Ficoll-Paque density-gradient centrifugation was used to isolate PBMCs, with at least 6 million per sample. Total RNA was extracted from PBMCs with Trizol reagent, with at least 6 micrograms obtained per sample. The percentages of naive CD45RAhigh/CD27high T cells were determined by flow cytometry on a PBMC aliquot from every donor. The receptor was derived from a woman aged 55-69 years in good health. The sequenced sample consisted of blood. The chain is assembled from TRBV9 and TRBJ2-7, with the D segment identity uncertain. The nucleotides are TGTGCCAGCAGCGTAGGGGCTGGGGAGCAGTACTTC. Translated, it gives CASSVGAGEQYF.